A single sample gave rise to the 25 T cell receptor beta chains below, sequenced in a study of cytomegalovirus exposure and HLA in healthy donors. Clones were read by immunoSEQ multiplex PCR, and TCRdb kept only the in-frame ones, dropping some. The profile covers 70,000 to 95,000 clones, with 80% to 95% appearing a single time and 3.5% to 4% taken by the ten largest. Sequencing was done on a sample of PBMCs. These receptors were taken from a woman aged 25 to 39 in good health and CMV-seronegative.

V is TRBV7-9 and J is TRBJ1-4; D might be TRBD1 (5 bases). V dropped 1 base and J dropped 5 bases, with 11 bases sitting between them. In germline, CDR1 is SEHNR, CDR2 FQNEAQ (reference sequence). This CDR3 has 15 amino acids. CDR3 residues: CASSLGRAGNEKLFF. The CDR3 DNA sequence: TGTGCCAGCAGCTTAGGCAGGGCGGGGAATGAAAAACTGTTTTTT. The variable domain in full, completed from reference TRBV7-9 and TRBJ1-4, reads DTGVSQNPRHKITKRGQNVTFRCDPISEHNRLYWYRQTLGQGPEFLTYFQNEAQLEKSRLLSDRFSAERPKGSFSTLEIQRTEQGDSAMYLCASSLGRAGNEKLFFGSGTQLSVL.

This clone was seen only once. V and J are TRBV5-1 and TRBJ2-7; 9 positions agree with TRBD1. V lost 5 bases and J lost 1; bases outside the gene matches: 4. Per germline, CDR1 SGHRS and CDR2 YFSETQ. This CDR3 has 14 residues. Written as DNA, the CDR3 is TGCGCCAGCAGTGCAGGACAGGGGTCCTACGAGCAGTACTTC. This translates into CASSAGQGSYEQYF.

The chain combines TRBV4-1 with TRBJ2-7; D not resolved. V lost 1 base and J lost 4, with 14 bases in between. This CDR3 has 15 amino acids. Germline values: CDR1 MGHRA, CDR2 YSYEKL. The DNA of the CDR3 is TGCGCCAGCAGCCAAGGCTTAACTGGTCGGTACGAGCAGTACTTC. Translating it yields CASSQGLTGRYEQYF.

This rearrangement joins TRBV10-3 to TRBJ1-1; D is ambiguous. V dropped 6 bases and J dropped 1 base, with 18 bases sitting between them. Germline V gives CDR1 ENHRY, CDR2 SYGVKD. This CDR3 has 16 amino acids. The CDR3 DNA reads TGTGCCATCAGCAGACACAGAACGATACAGAACACTGAAGCTTTCTTT. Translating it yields CAISRHRTIQNTEAFF.

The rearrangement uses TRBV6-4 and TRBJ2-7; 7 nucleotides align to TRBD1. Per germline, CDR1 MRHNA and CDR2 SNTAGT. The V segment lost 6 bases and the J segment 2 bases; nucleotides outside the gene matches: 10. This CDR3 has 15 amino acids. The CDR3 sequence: CASSVETGPPYEQYF. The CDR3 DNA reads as TGTGCCAGCAGCGTCGAGACAGGGCCTCCCTACGAGCAGTACTTC.

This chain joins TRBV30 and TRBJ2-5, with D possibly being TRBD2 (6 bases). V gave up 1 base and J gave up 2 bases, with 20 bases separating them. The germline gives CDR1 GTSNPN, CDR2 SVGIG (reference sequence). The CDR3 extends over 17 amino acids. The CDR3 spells CAWSGGNKDYHQETQYF. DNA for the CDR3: TGTGCCTGGAGTGGAGGTAACAAGGACTACCATCAAGAGACCCAGTACTTC. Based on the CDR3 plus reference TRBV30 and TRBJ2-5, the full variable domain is SQTIHQWPATLVQPVGSPLSLECTVEGTSNPNLYWYRQAAGRGLQLLFYSVGIGQISSEVPQNLSASRPQDRQFILSSKKLLLSDSGFYLCAWSGGNKDYHQETQYFGPGTRLLVL.

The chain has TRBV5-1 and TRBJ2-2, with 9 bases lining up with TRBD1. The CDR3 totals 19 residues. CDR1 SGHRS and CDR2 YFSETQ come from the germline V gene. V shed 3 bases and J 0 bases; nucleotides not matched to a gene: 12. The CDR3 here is CASSSIDRGKVSNTGELFF. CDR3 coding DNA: TGCGCCAGCAGCTCTATAGACAGGGGGAAGGTATCGAACACCGGGGAGCTGTTTTTT.

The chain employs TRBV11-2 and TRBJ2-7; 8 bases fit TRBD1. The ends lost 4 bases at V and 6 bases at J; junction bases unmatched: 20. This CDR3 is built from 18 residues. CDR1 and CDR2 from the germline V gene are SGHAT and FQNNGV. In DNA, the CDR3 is TGTGCCAGCAGCTCTCCGACGGGTGGACAGGGTTTGTTGGGCGAGCAGTACTTC. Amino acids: CASSSPTGGQGLLGEQYF.

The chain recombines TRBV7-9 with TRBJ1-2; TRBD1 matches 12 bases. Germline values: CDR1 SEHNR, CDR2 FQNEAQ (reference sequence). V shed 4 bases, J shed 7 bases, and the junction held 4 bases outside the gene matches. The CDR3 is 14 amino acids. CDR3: CASSWGQGASGYTF. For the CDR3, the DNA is TGTGCCAGCAGCTGGGGACAGGGGGCATCTGGCTACACCTTC.

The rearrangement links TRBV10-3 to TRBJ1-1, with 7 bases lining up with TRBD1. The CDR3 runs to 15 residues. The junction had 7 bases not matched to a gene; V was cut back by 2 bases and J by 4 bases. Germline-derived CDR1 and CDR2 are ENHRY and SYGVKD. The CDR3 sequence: CAISEEGRGVTEAFF. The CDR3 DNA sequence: TGTGCCATCAGTGAGGAAGGCAGGGGGGTCACTGAAGCTTTCTTT.

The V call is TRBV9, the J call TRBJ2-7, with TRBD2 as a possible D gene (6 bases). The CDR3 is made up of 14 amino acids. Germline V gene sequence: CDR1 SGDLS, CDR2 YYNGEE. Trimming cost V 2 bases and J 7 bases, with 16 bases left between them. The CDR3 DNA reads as TGTGCCAGCAGCGTGCGGACTCATGGAGGGGAGCAGTACTTC. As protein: CASSVRTHGGEQYF. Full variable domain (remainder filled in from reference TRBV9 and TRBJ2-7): DSGVTQTPKHLITATGQRVTLRCSPRSGDLSVYWYQQSLDQGLQFLIQYYNGEERAKGNILERFSAQQFPDLHSELNLSSLELGDSALYFCASSVRTHGGEQYFGPGTRLTVT.

CDR3 in DNA: TGTGCCAGCAGTTGGACAGCGACCCGGGGTTATGGCTACACCTTC. Amino acids: CASSWTATRGYGYTF. The V and J genes are TRBV6-5 and TRBJ1-2; D is possibly TRBD1 (6 bases). Deletions cut 4 bases from V and 5 bases from J, with 17 bases between. This CDR3 is 15 amino acids long. CDR1 is MNHEY, CDR2 SVGAGI, per germline.

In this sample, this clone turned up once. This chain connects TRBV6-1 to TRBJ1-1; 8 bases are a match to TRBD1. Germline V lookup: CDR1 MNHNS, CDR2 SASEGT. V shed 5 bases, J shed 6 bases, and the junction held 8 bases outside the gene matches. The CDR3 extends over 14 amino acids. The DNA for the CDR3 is TGTGCCAGCAGTCCGACAGGGGTCAGGGCTGAAGCTTTCTTT. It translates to CASSPTGVRAEAFF.

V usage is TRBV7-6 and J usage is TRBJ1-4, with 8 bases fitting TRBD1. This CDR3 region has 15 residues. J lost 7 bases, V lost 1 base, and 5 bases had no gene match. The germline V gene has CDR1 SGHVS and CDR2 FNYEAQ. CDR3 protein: CASSLGPDRAEKLFF. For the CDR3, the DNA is TGTGCCAGCAGCTTAGGCCCGGACAGGGCTGAAAAACTGTTTTTT.

This chain's CDR3 is CASSRRGLDTEAFF. CDR3 DNA sequence: TGTGCCAGCAGTCGCAGGGGGCTGGACACTGAAGCTTTCTTT. J is TRBJ1-1 and V is TRBV27; 8 bases are shared with TRBD1. Losses at the gene ends were 5 bases for V and 3 bases for J; bases not matched to a gene: 5. The CDR3 covers 14 residues. Germline CDR1 is MNHEY and CDR2 is SMNVEV (reference sequence).

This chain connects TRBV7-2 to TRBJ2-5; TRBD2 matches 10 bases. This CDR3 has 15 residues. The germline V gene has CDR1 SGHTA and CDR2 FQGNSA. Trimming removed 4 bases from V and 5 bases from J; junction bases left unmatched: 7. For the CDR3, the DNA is TGTGCCAGCAGCTCGAGACCTAGCGGGGGCGAGACCCAGTACTTC. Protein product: CASSSRPSGGETQYF. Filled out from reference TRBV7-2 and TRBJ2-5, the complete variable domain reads GAGVSQSPSNKVTEKGKDVELRCDPISGHTALYWYRQSLGQGLEFLIYFQGNSAPDKSGLPSDRFSAERTGGSVSTLTIQRTQQEDSAVYLCASSSRPSGGETQYFGPGTRLLVL.

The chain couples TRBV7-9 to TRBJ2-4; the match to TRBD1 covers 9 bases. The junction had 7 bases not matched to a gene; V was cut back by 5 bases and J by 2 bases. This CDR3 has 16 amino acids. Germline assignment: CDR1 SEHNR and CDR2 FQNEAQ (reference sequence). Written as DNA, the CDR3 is TGTGCCAGCAGCCGAACAGGGGGCGCTCCCAAAAACATTCAGTACTTC. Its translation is CASSRTGGAPKNIQYF.

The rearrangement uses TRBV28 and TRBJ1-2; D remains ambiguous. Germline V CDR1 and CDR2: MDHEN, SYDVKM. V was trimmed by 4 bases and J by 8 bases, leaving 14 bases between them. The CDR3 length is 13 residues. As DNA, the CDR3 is TGTGCCAGCAGTTCCCGAACGAGGAAGGGCTACACCTTC. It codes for CASSSRTRKGYTF.

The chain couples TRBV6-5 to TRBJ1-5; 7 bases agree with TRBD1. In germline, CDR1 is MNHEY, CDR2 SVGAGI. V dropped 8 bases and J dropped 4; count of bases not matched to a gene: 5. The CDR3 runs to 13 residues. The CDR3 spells CASGGTDNQPQHF. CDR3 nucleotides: TGTGCCAGCGGGGGGACAGATAATCAGCCCCAGCATTTT.

The CDR3 sequence is CASSYADRGLNSPLHF. CDR3 sequence (DNA): TGTGCCAGCAGTTACGCGGACAGGGGTCTAAATTCACCCCTCCACTTT. The chain has TRBV6-5 and TRBJ1-6; 9 bases are a match to TRBD1. Losses at the gene ends were 2 bases for V and 7 bases for J; bases not matched to a gene: 6. The CDR3 spans 16 residues. Per the germline V gene, CDR1 is MNHEY and CDR2 is SVGAGI.

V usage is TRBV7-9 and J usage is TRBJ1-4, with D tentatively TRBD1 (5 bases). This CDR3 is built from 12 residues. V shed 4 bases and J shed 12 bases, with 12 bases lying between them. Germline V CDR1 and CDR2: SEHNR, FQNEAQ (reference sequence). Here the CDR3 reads CASSSTAGELFF. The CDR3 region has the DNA TGTGCCAGCAGCTCAACCGCGGGGGAACTGTTTTTT.

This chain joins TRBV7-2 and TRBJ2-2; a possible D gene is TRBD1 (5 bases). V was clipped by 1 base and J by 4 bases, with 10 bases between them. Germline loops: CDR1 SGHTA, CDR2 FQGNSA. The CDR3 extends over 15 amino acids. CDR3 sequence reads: CASSLERQITGELFF. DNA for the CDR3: TGTGCCAGCAGCTTAGAGAGACAGATCACCGGGGAGCTGTTTTTT.

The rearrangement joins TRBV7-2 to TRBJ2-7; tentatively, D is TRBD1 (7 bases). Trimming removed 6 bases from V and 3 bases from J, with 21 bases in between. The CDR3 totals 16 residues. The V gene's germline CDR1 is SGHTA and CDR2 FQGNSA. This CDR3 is CASSSSQGRRYYEQYF. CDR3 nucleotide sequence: TGTGCCAGCAGTTCTTCACAGGGGAGGAGATACTACGAGCAGTACTTC.

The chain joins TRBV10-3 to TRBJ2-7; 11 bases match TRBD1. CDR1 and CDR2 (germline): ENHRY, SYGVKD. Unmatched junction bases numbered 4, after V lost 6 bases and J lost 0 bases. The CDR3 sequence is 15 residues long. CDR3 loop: CAIREGQGVSYEQYF. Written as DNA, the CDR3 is TGTGCCATCAGGGAGGGACAGGGGGTCTCCTACGAGCAGTACTTC.

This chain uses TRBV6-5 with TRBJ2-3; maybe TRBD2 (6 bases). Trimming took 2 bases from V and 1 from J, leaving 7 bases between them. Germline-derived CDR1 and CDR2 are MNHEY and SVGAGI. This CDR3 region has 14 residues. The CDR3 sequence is CASSYRRGTDTQYF. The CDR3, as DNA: TGTGCCAGCAGTTACAGGAGGGGCACAGATACGCAGTATTTT.